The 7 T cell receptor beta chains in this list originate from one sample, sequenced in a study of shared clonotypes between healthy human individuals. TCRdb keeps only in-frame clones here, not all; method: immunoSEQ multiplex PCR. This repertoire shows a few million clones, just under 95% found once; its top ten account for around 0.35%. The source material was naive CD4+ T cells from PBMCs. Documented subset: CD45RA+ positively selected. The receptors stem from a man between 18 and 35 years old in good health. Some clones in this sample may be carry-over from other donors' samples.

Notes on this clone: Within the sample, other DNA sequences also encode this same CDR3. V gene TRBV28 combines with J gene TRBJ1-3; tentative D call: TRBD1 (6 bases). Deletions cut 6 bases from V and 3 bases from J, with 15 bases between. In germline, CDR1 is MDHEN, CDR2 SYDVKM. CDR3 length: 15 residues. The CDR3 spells CASSPQGLGGNTIYF. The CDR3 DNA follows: TGTGCCAGCAGCCCACAGGGCCTAGGTGGAAACACCATATATTTT. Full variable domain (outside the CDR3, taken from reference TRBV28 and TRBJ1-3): DVKVTQSSRYLVKRTGEKVFLECVQDMDHENMFWYRQDPGLGLRLIYFSYDVKMKEKGDIPEGYSVSREKKERFSLILESASTNQTSMYLCASSPQGLGGNTIYFGEGSWLTVV.

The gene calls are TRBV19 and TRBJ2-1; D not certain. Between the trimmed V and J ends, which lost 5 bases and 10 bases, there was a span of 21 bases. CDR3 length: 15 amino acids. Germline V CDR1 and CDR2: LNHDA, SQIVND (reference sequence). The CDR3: CASSALRQVRSEQFF. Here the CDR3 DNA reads TGTGCCAGTAGTGCCCTCCGGCAGGTCAGGTCGGAGCAGTTCTTC.

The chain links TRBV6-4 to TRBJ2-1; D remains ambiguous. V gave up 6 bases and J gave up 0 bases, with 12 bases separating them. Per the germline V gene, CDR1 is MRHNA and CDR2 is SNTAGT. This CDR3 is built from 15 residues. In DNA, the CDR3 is TGTGCCAGCAGCGCTAGACCTAACTCCTACAATGAGCAGTTCTTC. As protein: CASSARPNSYNEQFF.

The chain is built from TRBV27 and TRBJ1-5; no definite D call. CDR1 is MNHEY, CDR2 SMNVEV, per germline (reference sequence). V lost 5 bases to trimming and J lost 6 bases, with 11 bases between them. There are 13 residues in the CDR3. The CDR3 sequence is CASSGDLGQPQHF. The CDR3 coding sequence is TGTGCCAGCAGTGGGGATTTAGGTCAGCCCCAGCATTTT.

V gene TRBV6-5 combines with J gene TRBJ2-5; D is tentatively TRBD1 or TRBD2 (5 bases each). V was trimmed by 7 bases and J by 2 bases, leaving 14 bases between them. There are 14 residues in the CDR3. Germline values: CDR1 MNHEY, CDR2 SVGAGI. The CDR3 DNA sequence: TGTGCCAGCAACATACCGGGACGGCAAGAGACCCAGTACTTC. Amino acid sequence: CASNIPGRQETQYF.

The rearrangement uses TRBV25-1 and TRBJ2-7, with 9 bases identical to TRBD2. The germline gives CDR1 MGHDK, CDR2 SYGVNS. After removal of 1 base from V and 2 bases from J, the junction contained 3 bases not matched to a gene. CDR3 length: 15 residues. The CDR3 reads CASSESLAGPYEQYF. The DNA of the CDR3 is TGTGCCAGCAGTGAATCACTAGCGGGCCCCTACGAGCAGTACTTC.

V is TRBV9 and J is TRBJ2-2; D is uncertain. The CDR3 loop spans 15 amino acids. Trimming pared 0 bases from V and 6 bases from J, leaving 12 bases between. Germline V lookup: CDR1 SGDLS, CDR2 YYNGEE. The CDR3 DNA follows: TGTGCCAGCAGCGTAGGAGGCTCCCAGGCCGGGGAGCTGTTTTTT. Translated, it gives CASSVGGSQAGELFF.